This TCR beta chain appears in the sequencing data of a study of neurological immune-mediated disorders. General observations from the study: On phylogenetic grouping, the repertoires of 18 of 34 multiple sclerosis patients fell within one related-CDR3 cluster, constituting a possible signature.

Trimming removed 5 bases at V and 3 bases at J, with 4 bases between. The V gene's germline CDR1 is SGHVS and CDR2 FQNEAQ. This CDR3 comprises 11 residues. TCRdb fed the 5' RACE reads into MiXCR, producing one record per CDR3 protein. Counted here are about 74,000 distinct CDR3 sequences, roughly 5.5% occurring once; the ten biggest clones make up approximately 7%. This clonotype was seen many times. The antigen is not known. The TCR comes from a man younger than 35 with multiple sclerosis. The V call is TRBV7-8, the J call TRBJ1-1; D is uncertain. Sample: PBMCs. The CDR3 sequence is CASSAHTEAFF. The CDR3 DNA is TGTGCCAGCAGCGCTCACACTGAAGCTTTCTTT.